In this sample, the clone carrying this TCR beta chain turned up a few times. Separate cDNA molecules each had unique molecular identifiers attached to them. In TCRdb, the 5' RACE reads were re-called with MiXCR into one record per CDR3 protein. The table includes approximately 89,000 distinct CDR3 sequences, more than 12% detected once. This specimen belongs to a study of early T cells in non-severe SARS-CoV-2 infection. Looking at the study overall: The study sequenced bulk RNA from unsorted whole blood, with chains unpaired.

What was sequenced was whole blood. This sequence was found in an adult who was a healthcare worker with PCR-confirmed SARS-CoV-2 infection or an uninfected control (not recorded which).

Here the CDR3 reads CASSLSGTGWNTEAFF. CDR3 nucleotide sequence: TGTGCCAGCAGTTTATCGGGGACAGGGTGGAACACTGAAGCTTTCTTT. The rearrangement joins TRBV27 to TRBJ1-1, with 9 positions matching TRBD1. V lost 0 bases to trimming and J lost 1 base; unmatched junction nucleotides: 3. CDR1 and CDR2 (germline): MNHEY, SMNVEV (reference sequence). The CDR3 length is 16 residues.